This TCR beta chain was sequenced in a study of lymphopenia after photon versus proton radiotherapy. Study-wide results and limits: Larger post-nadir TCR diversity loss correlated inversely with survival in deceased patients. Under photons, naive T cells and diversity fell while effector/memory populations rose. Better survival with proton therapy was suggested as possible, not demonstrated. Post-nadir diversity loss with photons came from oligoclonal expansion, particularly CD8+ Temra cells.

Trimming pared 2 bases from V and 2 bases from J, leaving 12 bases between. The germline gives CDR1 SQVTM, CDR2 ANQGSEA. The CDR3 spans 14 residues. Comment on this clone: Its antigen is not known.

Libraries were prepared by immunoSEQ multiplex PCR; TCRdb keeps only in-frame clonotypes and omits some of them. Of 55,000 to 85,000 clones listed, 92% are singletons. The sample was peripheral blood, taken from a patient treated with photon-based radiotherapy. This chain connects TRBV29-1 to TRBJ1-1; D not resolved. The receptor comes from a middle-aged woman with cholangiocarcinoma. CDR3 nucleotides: TGCAGCGTTGAAAACGGGCACGTAAACACTGAAGCTTTCTTT. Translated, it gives CSVENGHVNTEAFF. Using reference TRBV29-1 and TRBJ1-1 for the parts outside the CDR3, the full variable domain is SAVISQKPSRDICQRGTSLTIQCQVDSQVTMMFWYRQQPGQSLTLIATANQGSEATYESGFVIDKFPISRPNLTFSTLTVSNMSPEDSSIYLCSVENGHVNTEAFFGQGTRLTVV.